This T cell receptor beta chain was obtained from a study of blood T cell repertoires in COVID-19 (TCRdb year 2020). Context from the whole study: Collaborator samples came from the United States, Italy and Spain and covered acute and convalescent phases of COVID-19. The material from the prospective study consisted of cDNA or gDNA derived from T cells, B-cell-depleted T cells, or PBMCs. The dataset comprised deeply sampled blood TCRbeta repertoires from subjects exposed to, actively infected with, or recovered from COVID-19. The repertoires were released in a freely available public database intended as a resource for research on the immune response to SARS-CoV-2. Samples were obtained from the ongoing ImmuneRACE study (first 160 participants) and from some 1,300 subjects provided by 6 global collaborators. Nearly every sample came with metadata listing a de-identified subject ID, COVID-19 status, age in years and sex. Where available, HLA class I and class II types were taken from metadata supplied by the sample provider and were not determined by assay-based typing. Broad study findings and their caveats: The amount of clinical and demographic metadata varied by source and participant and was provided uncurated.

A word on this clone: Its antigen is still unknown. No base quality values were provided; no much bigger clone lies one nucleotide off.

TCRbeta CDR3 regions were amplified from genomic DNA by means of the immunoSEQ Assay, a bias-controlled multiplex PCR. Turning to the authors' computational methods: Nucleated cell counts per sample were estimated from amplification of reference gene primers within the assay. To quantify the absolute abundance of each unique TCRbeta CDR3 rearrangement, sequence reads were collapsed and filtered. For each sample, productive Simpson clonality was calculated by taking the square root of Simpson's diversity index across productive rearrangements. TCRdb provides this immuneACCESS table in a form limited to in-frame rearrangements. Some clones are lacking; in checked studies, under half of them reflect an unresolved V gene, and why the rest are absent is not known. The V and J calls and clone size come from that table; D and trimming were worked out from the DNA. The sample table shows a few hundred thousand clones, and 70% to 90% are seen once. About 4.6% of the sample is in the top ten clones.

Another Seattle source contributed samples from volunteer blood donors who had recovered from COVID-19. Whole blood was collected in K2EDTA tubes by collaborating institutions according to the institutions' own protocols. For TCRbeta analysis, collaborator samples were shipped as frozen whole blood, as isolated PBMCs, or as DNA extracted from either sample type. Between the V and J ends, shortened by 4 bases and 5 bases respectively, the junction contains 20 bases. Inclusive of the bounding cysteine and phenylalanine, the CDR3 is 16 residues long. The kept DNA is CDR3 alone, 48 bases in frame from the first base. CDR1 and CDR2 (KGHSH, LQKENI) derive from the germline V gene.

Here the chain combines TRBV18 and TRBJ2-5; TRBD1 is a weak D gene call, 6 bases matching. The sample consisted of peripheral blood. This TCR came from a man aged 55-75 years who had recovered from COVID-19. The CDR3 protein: CASSRPGTTLRETQYF. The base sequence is TGTGCCAGCTCACGCCCCGGGACAACACTCAGGGAGACCCAGTACTTC.